The present T cell receptor beta chain was sequenced within a study of identical twins. This clonotype was found a few times. The antigen is not known. Study outcomes and limitations: Cross-sectional statistics underpinned the conclusions; the same donors were not followed.

Template switching, a step in the protocol, added a universal primer site, and cDNA carried unique molecular identifiers. TCRdb reprocessed the 5' RACE reads via MiXCR and lists one record per CDR3 protein. The sample includes about 700,000 distinct CDR3 sequences, roughly 6% of them seen just once. The CDR3 length is 15 residues. The V gene lost 5 bases and the J gene lost 7 bases, with 17 bases spanning the gap. Per the germline V gene, CDR1 is SGHAT and CDR2 is FQNNGV. The receptor was isolated from a man between 18 and 35 years old in good health. Sequenced input: naive T cells sorted from blood. This chain connects TRBV11-2 to TRBJ1-4; a weak D match, TRBD1 (6 bases). The CDR3 here is CASSRYRVEGEKLFF. DNA for the CDR3: TGTGCCAGCAGCCGATACAGGGTTGAAGGTGAAAAACTGTTTTTT.